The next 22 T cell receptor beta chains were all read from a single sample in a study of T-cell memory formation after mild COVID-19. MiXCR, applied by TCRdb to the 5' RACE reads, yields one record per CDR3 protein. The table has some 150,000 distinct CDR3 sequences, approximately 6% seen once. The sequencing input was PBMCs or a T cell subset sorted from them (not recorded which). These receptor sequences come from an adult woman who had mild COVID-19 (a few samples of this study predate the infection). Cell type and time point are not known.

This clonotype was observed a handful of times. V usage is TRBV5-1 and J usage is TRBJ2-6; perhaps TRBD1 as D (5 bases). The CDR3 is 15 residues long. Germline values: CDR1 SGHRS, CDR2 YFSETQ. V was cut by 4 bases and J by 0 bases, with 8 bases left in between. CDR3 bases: TGCGCCAGCAGCCCGGACAACTCTGGGGCCAACGTCCTGACTTTC. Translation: CASSPDNSGANVLTF.

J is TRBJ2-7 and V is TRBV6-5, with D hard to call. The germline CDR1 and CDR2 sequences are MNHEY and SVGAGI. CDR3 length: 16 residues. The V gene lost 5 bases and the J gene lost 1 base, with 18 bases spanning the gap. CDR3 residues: CASSPDPGFRSYEQYF. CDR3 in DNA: TGTGCCAGCAGTCCTGACCCCGGATTCAGGTCCTACGAGCAGTACTTC.

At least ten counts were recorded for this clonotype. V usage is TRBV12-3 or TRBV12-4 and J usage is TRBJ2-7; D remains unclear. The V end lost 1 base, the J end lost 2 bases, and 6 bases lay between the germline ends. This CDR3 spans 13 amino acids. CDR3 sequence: CASSLGQTYEQYF. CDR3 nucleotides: TGTGCCAGCAGTTTAGGTCAGACCTACGAGCAGTACTTC.

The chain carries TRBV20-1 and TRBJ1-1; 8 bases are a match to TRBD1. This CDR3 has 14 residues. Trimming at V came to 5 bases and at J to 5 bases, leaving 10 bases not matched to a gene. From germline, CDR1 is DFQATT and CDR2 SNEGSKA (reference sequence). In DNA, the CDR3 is TGCAGTGCTCCAAGGACAGGGAGAAGGACTGAAGCTTTCTTT. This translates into CSAPRTGRRTEAFF.

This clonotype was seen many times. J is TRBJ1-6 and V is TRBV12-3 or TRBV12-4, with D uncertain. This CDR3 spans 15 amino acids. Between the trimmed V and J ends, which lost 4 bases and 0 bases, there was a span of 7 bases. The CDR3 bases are TGTGCCAGCAGTTCTTCTAGCTCCTATAATTCACCCCTCCACTTT. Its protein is CASSSSSSYNSPLHF.

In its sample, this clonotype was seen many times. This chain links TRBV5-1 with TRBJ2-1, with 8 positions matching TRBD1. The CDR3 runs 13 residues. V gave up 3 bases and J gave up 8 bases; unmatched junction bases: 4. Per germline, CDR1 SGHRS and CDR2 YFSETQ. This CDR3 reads CASSSGQGDEQFF. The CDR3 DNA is TGCGCCAGCAGCTCCGGACAGGGCGATGAGCAGTTCTTC.

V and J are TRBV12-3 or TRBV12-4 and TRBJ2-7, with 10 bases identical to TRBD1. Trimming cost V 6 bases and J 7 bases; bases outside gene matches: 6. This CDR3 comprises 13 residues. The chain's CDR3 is CASSLDRGLEQYF. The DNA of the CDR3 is TGTGCCAGCAGCCTAGACAGGGGGCTTGAGCAGTACTTC.

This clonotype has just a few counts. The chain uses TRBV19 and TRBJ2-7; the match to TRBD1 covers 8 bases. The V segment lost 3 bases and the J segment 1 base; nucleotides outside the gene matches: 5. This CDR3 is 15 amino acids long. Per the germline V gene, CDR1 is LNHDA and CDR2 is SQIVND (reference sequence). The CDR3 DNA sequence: TGTGCCAGTAGTATGCCGGGACAGGCGTCCTACGAGCAGTACTTC. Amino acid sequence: CASSMPGQASYEQYF.

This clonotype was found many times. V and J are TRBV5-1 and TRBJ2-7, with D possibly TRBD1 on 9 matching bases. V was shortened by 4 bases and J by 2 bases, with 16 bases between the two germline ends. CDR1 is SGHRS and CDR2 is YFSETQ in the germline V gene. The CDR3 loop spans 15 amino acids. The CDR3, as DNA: TGCGCCAGCAGCCCGGGGGGGACAGGGCCCTACGAGCAGTACTTC. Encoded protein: CASSPGGTGPYEQYF. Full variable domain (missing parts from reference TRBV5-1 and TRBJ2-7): KAGVTQTPRYLIKTRGQQVTLSCSPISGHRSVSWYQQTPGQGLQFLFEYFSETQRNKGNFPGRFSGRQFSNSRSEMNVSTLELGDSALYLCASSPGGTGPYEQYFGPGTRLTVT.

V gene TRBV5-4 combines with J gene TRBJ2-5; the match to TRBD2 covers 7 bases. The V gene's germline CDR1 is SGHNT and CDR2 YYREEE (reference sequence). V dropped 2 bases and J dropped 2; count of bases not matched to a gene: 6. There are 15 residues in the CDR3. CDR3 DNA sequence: TGTGCCAGCAGCTTTGGGCTAGCGGTTCAAGAGACCCAGTACTTC. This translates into CASSFGLAVQETQYF.

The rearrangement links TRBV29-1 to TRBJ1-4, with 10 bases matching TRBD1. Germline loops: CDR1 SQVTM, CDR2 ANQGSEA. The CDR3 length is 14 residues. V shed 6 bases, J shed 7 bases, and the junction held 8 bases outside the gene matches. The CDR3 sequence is CSVGDRGVSEKLFF. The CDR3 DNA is TGCAGCGTGGGGGACAGGGGAGTTAGTGAAAAACTGTTTTTT.

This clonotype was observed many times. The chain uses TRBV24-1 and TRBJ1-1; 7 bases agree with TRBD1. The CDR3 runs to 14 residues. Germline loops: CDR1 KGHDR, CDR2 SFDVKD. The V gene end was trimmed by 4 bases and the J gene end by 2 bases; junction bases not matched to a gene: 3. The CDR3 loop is CATSEAGGNTEAFF. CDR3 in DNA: TGTGCCACCAGTGAGGCAGGGGGTAACACTGAAGCTTTCTTT.

CDR3 loop: CSARGDRGSKLTEAFF. The CDR3 DNA follows: TGCAGTGCTAGAGGGGACAGGGGGTCCAAGTTGACTGAAGCTTTCTTT. The chain recombines TRBV20-1 with TRBJ1-1, with TRBD1 identical over 11 bases. With V trimmed by 1 base and J by 5 bases, 9 bases remained unmatched. CDR1 and CDR2 (germline): DFQATT, SNEGSKA (reference sequence). There are 16 residues in the CDR3.

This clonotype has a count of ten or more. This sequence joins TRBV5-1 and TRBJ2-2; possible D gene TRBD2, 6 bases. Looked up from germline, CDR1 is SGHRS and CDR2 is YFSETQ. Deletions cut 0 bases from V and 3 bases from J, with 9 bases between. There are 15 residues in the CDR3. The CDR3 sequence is CASSLASVDTGELFF. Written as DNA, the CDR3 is TGCGCCAGCAGCTTGGCTAGCGTCGACACCGGGGAGCTGTTTTTT.

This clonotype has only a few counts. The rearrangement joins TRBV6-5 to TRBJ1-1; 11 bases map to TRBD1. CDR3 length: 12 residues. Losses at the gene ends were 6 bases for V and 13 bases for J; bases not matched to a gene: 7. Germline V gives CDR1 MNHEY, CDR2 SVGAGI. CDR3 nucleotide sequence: TGTGCCAGCAGCCCCGGGACAGGGGGTGGTTTCTTT. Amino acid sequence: CASSPGTGGGFF.

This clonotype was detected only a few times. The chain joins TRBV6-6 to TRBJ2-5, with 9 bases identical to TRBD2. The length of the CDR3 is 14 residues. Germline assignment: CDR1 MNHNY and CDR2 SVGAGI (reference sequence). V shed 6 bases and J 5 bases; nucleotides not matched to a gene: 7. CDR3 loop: CASRSSGRMETQYF. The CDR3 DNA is TGTGCCAGCAGAAGTAGCGGGAGAATGGAGACCCAGTACTTC.

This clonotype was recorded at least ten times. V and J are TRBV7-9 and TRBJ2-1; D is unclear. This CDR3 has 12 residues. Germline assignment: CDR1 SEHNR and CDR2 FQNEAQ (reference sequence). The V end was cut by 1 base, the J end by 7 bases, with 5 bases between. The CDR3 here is CASSLVGNEQFF. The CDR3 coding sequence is TGTGCCAGCAGCTTAGTAGGGAATGAGCAGTTCTTC. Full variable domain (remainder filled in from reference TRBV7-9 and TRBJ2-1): DTGVSQNPRHKITKRGQNVTFRCDPISEHNRLYWYRQTLGQGPEFLTYFQNEAQLEKSRLLSDRFSAERPKGSFSTLEIQRTEQGDSAMYLCASSLVGNEQFFGPGTRLTVL.

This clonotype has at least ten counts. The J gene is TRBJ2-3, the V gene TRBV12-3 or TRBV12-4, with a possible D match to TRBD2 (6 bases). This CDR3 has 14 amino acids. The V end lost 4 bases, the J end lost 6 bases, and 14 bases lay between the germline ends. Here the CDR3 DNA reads TGTGCCAGCAGTTCTGGCGGGGAATGGGATACGCAGTATTTT. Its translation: CASSSGGEWDTQYF.

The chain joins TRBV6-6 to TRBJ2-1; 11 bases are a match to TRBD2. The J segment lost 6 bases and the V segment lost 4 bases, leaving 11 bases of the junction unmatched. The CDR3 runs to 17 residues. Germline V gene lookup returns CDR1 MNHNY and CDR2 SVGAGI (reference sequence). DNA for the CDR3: TGTGCCAGCAGTTCCCTTCCGGGGCTAGCGGGGGGCAATGAGCAGTTCTTC. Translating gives CASSSLPGLAGGNEQFF.

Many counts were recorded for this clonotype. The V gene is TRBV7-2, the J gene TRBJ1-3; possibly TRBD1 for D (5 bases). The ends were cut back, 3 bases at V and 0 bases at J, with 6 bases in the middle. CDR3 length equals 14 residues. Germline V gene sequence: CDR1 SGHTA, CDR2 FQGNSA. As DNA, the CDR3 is TGTGCCAGCAGCTTTGGGGGCTCTGGAAACACCATATATTTT. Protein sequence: CASSFGGSGNTIYF.

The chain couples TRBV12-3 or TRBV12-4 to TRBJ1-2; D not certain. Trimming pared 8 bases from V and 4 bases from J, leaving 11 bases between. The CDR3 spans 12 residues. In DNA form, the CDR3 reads TGTGCCAGCTGGGCCTATACCTATGGCTACACCTTC. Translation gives CASWAYTYGYTF.

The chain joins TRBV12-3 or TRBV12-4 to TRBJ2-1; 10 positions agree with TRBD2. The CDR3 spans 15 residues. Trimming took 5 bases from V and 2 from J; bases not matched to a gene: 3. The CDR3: CASSHSGGPYNEQFF. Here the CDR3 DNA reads TGTGCCAGCAGTCATAGCGGGGGGCCCTACAATGAGCAGTTCTTC.